A selection of T cell receptor beta chains follows, all from one sample in a study of Ad26.COV2.S vaccination and SARS-CoV-2 variants. Only in-frame clones appear in the TCRdb table, and some are missing; sequencing was by immunoSEQ multiplex PCR. The sample lists a few hundred thousand clones; roughly 90% were seen once. The sequences come from peripheral blood, collected in a trial of Ad26.COV2.S vaccine versus placebo. The receptors here all came from a person aged 18 to 65 who received the Ad26.COV2.S COVID-19 vaccine or a placebo. Both conserved end residues are part of each CDR3. D genes are given only for firm matches. Clone size, where shown, is once, few, many, or a class for clones that have expanded.

j_gene: TRBJ1-3; d_gene: TRBD1; v_gene: TRBV9; abundance: once; CDR3nt: TGTGCCAGCAGCGTGACAGGGGGTCCAGGAAACACCATATATTTT; CDR3aa: CASSVTGGPGNTIYF
j_gene: TRBJ1-5; d_gene: -; v_gene: TRBV5-8; abundance: few; CDR3nt: TGTGCCAGCAGCTTGGGGGAAGCCCATCAGCCCCAGCATTTT; CDR3aa: CASSLGEAHQPQHF
j_gene: TRBJ1-5; d_gene: -; v_gene: TRBV4-3; abundance: -; CDR3nt: TGCGCCAGCAGCCAAGAGAGAGGGTCATGGCCCCAGCATTTT; CDR3aa: CASSQERGSWPQHF
j_gene: TRBJ2-3; d_gene: -; v_gene: TRBV7-2; abundance: -; CDR3nt: TGTGCCAGCAGCCCTTATGCCAGCACAGATACGCAGTATTTT; CDR3aa: CASSPYASTDTQYF
j_gene: TRBJ2-7; d_gene: TRBD2; v_gene: TRBV27; abundance: -; CDR3nt: TGTGCCAGCAGTCCGGCGACTAGCGGGACGCGAGAGCAGTACTTC; CDR3aa: CASSPATSGTREQYF
j_gene: TRBJ2-5; d_gene: TRBD1; v_gene: TRBV6-5; abundance: -; CDR3nt: TGTGCCAGCAGTATTGACAGGGGAGAGACCCAGTACTTC; CDR3aa: CASSIDRGETQYF
j_gene: TRBJ2-1; d_gene: -; v_gene: TRBV18; abundance: -; CDR3nt: TGTGCCAGCTCTCAACCCACCGCCTATGAGCAGTTCTTC; CDR3aa: CASSQPTAYEQFF
j_gene: TRBJ2-1; d_gene: -; v_gene: TRBV18; abundance: -; CDR3nt: TGTGCCAGCTCCCAACAAGGGAACTCCTACAATGAGCAGTTCTTC; CDR3aa: CASSQQGNSYNEQFF
j_gene: TRBJ1-4; d_gene: -; v_gene: TRBV27; abundance: -; CDR3nt: TGTGCCAGCAGTGAGGGGCCGTCCCTAGAAAAACTGTTTTTT; CDR3aa: CASSEGPSLEKLFF
j_gene: TRBJ2-2; d_gene: TRBD2; v_gene: TRBV3-1/TRBV3-2; abundance: -; CDR3nt: TGTGCCAGCAGTGTCTTGGGACTAGCGGCGAACACCGGGGAGCTGTTTTTT; CDR3aa: CASSVLGLAANTGELFF
j_gene: TRBJ1-2; d_gene: -; v_gene: TRBV6-2/TRBV6-3; abundance: once; CDR3nt: TGTGCCAGCAGTCCATCAATAGGGGAAGGCTATGGCTACACCTTC; CDR3aa: CASSPSIGEGYGYTF
j_gene: TRBJ1-1; d_gene: -; v_gene: TRBV27; abundance: few; CDR3nt: TGTGCCAGCAGTTTGGGCAGGGGCGTTAACACTGAAGCTTTCTTT; CDR3aa: CASSLGRGVNTEAFF
j_gene: TRBJ2-3; d_gene: TRBD2; v_gene: TRBV5-1; abundance: -; CDR3nt: TGCGCCAGCAGCTTGGGTAGGGGACTAGAAGTCACAGATACGCAGTATTTT; CDR3aa: CASSLGRGLEVTDTQYF
j_gene: TRBJ2-7; d_gene: -; v_gene: TRBV7-2; abundance: -; CDR3nt: TGTGCCAGCAGCGCCTACAGGGCTCTCTACGAGCAGTACTTC; CDR3aa: CASSAYRALYEQYF
j_gene: TRBJ2-7; d_gene: TRBD1; v_gene: TRBV6-5; abundance: -; CDR3nt: TGTGCCAGCGAGGGGGCCGAAGGAGAGCAGTACTTC; CDR3aa: CASEGAEGEQYF
j_gene: TRBJ2-1; d_gene: -; v_gene: TRBV28; abundance: -; CDR3nt: TGTGCCAGCAGACTCAGCGGAGCCGGGGGTAATGAGCAGTTCTTC; CDR3aa: CASRLSGAGGNEQFF
j_gene: TRBJ2-1; d_gene: -; v_gene: TRBV14; abundance: -; CDR3nt: TGTGCCAGCAGCCAAGATTTGGGGCCGGGGGAATACAATGAGCAGTTCTTC; CDR3aa: CASSQDLGPGEYNEQFF
j_gene: TRBJ1-1; d_gene: -; v_gene: TRBV4-3; abundance: -; CDR3nt: TGCGCCAGCAGCCAAGGATATCAGTCCACGGCGAACACTGAAGCTTTCTTT; CDR3aa: CASSQGYQSTANTEAFF
j_gene: TRBJ2-1; d_gene: -; v_gene: TRBV7-6; abundance: once; CDR3nt: TGTGCCAGCAGCCATAGCAGGGTAGGGGGGGATGAGCAGTTCTTC; CDR3aa: CASSHSRVGGDEQFF
j_gene: TRBJ2-7; d_gene: TRBD1; v_gene: TRBV5-6; abundance: -; CDR3nt: TGTGCCAGCAGCTTGGGAAGGACAGGGCTCGAGCAGTACTTC; CDR3aa: CASSLGRTGLEQYF
j_gene: TRBJ2-6; d_gene: TRBD2; v_gene: TRBV7-9; abundance: -; CDR3nt: TGTGCCAGCAGCTTATCCCTAGCGGGAGGTTCTGGGGCCAACGTCCTGACTTTC; CDR3aa: CASSLSLAGGSGANVLTF
j_gene: TRBJ1-5; d_gene: -; v_gene: TRBV28; abundance: -; CDR3nt: TGTGCCAGCAGCAAACGTCTAACAACAGGGCTCAATCAGCCCCAGCATTTT; CDR3aa: CASSKRLTTGLNQPQHF
j_gene: TRBJ2-7; d_gene: TRBD1; v_gene: TRBV18; abundance: few; CDR3nt: TGTGCCAGCTCACCCGGAACAGGGGGATTCTACGAGCAGTACTTC; CDR3aa: CASSPGTGGFYEQYF
j_gene: TRBJ1-4; d_gene: TRBD1; v_gene: TRBV5-5; abundance: -; CDR3nt: TGTGCCAGCAGCACTAGGACAGGGCGAGGTGAAAAACTGTTTTTT; CDR3aa: CASSTRTGRGEKLFF
j_gene: TRBJ2-2; d_gene: -; v_gene: TRBV4-1; abundance: once; CDR3nt: TGCGCCAGCAGCCAACGAGCAGGGGGGGCGAACACCGGGGAGCTGTTTTTT; CDR3aa: CASSQRAGGANTGELFF
j_gene: TRBJ2-4; d_gene: -; v_gene: TRBV18; abundance: once; CDR3nt: TGTGCCAGCTCCCAAGGGTCAGAAAACATTCAGTACTTC; CDR3aa: CASSQGSENIQYF
j_gene: TRBJ2-1; d_gene: -; v_gene: TRBV4-1; abundance: -; CDR3nt: TGCGCCAGCAGCCAAGCCGCGGAGACTACCTACAATGAGCAGTTCTTC; CDR3aa: CASSQAAETTYNEQFF
j_gene: TRBJ1-2; d_gene: TRBD1; v_gene: TRBV6-2/TRBV6-3; abundance: once; CDR3nt: TGTGCCAGCAGTACCCGCCGGACAGGACGGATTAACTATGGCTACACCTTC; CDR3aa: CASSTRRTGRINYGYTF
j_gene: TRBJ2-7; d_gene: -; v_gene: TRBV12-5; abundance: -; CDR3nt: TGTGCTAGTGGTTTGGTCCCCGGGCCCAGACTCGAGCAGTACTTC; CDR3aa: CASGLVPGPRLEQYF
j_gene: TRBJ2-3; d_gene: TRBD2; v_gene: TRBV4-1; abundance: -; CDR3nt: TGCGCCAGCAGCCAAGGGGAGGGACTAGCGGGAGACAGCACAGATACGCAGTATTTT; CDR3aa: CASSQGEGLAGDSTDTQYF
j_gene: TRBJ2-5; d_gene: TRBD2; v_gene: TRBV15; abundance: -; CDR3nt: TGTGCCACCAGCAGAGTCCTAGCGGGGGTGGAGACCCAGTACTTC; CDR3aa: CATSRVLAGVETQYF
j_gene: TRBJ2-5; d_gene: TRBD2; v_gene: TRBV2; abundance: -; CDR3nt: TGTGCCAGCAAGTGGGAGGGCTGGGAAGAGACCCAGTACTTC; CDR3aa: CASKWEGWEETQYF
j_gene: TRBJ1-4; d_gene: -; v_gene: TRBV24-1; abundance: -; CDR3nt: TGTGCCACAAGCGACCGGGACGCAACTAATGAAAAACTGTTTTTT; CDR3aa: CATSDRDATNEKLFF
j_gene: TRBJ1-4; d_gene: -; v_gene: TRBV6-6; abundance: -; CDR3nt: TGTGCCAGCAGTTACTCGATGGAAGGGACTAATGAAAAACTGTTTTTT; CDR3aa: CASSYSMEGTNEKLFF
j_gene: TRBJ1-1; d_gene: -; v_gene: TRBV10-2; abundance: once; CDR3nt: TGCGCCAGCATATGGGGAGGAAATAAGAACACTGAAGCTTTCTTT; CDR3aa: CASIWGGNKNTEAFF
j_gene: TRBJ2-7; d_gene: -; v_gene: TRBV3-1/TRBV3-2; abundance: -; CDR3nt: TGTGCCAGCAGCCTCCGCCGGGGATCCTACGAGCAGTACTTC; CDR3aa: CASSLRRGSYEQYF
j_gene: TRBJ2-7; d_gene: -; v_gene: TRBV27; abundance: -; CDR3nt: TGTGCCAGCAGTTCAGGGAACGAGCAGTACTTC; CDR3aa: CASSSGNEQYF
j_gene: TRBJ2-5; d_gene: TRBD1; v_gene: TRBV12-3/TRBV12-4; abundance: -; CDR3nt: TGTGCCAGCAGCCTGACAGGGGTGGAGACCCAGTACTTC; CDR3aa: CASSLTGVETQYF
j_gene: TRBJ2-1; d_gene: TRBD2; v_gene: TRBV3-1/TRBV3-2; abundance: -; CDR3nt: TGTGCCAGCAGCCAAGTGGGGGGACTAGCGGTCTACAATGAGCAGTTCTTC; CDR3aa: CASSQVGGLAVYNEQFF
j_gene: TRBJ1-5; d_gene: -; v_gene: TRBV19; abundance: -; CDR3nt: TGTGCCAGTAGTATTGGGTTCTCTCAGCCCCAGCATTTT; CDR3aa: CASSIGFSQPQHF
j_gene: TRBJ2-3; d_gene: TRBD1; v_gene: TRBV6-5; abundance: -; CDR3nt: TGTGCCAGCAGTTACAACAGGGGGCTGGCAGATACGCAGTATTTT; CDR3aa: CASSYNRGLADTQYF
j_gene: TRBJ2-1; d_gene: -; v_gene: TRBV5-4; abundance: -; CDR3nt: TGTGCCAGCAGCTTGTGGGTGGGTAGAGATGAGCAGTTCTTC; CDR3aa: CASSLWVGRDEQFF
j_gene: TRBJ2-1; d_gene: -; v_gene: TRBV29-1; abundance: -; CDR3nt: TGCAGCGTTGAAGATCTAGGAGTGGAGGGCGAGCAGTTCTTC; CDR3aa: CSVEDLGVEGEQFF
j_gene: TRBJ1-5; d_gene: -; v_gene: TRBV27; abundance: -; CDR3nt: TGTGCCAGCAGTTTTGGCATCAATCAGCCCCAGCATTTT; CDR3aa: CASSFGINQPQHF
j_gene: TRBJ2-1; d_gene: TRBD2; v_gene: TRBV30; abundance: -; CDR3nt: TGTGCCTGGAGTAATAGCGGGAACTACAATGAGCAGTTCTTC; CDR3aa: CAWSNSGNYNEQFF
j_gene: TRBJ2-3; d_gene: -; v_gene: TRBV6-6; abundance: -; CDR3nt: TGTGCCAGCAGTTATAGCGTATCTAGCACAGATACGCAGTATTTT; CDR3aa: CASSYSVSSTDTQYF
j_gene: TRBJ1-5; d_gene: -; v_gene: TRBV30; abundance: -; CDR3nt: TGTGCCTGGAGTGTACGTGGTGATCAGCCCCAGCATTTT; CDR3aa: CAWSVRGDQPQHF
j_gene: TRBJ1-5; d_gene: -; v_gene: TRBV21-1; abundance: -; CDR3nt: TGTGCCAGCAGCAAAGTTACAGGGAGTAACGACAATCAGCCCCAGCATTTT; CDR3aa: CASSKVTGSNDNQPQHF
j_gene: TRBJ1-2; d_gene: -; v_gene: TRBV7-9; abundance: few; CDR3nt: TGTGCCAGCAGCTTATGGGGGGATCCGTGCACCTTC; CDR3aa: CASSLWGDPCTF
j_gene: TRBJ2-5; d_gene: TRBD1; v_gene: TRBV19; abundance: -; CDR3nt: TGTGCCAGTAGTCCCGACAGGGGAAAAGAGACCCAGTACTTC; CDR3aa: CASSPDRGKETQYF
j_gene: TRBJ2-6; d_gene: TRBD1; v_gene: TRBV18; abundance: once; CDR3nt: TGTGCCAGCTCACCAATCAGGGGGCCCCACTCTGGGGCCAACGTCCTGACTTTC; CDR3aa: CASSPIRGPHSGANVLTF